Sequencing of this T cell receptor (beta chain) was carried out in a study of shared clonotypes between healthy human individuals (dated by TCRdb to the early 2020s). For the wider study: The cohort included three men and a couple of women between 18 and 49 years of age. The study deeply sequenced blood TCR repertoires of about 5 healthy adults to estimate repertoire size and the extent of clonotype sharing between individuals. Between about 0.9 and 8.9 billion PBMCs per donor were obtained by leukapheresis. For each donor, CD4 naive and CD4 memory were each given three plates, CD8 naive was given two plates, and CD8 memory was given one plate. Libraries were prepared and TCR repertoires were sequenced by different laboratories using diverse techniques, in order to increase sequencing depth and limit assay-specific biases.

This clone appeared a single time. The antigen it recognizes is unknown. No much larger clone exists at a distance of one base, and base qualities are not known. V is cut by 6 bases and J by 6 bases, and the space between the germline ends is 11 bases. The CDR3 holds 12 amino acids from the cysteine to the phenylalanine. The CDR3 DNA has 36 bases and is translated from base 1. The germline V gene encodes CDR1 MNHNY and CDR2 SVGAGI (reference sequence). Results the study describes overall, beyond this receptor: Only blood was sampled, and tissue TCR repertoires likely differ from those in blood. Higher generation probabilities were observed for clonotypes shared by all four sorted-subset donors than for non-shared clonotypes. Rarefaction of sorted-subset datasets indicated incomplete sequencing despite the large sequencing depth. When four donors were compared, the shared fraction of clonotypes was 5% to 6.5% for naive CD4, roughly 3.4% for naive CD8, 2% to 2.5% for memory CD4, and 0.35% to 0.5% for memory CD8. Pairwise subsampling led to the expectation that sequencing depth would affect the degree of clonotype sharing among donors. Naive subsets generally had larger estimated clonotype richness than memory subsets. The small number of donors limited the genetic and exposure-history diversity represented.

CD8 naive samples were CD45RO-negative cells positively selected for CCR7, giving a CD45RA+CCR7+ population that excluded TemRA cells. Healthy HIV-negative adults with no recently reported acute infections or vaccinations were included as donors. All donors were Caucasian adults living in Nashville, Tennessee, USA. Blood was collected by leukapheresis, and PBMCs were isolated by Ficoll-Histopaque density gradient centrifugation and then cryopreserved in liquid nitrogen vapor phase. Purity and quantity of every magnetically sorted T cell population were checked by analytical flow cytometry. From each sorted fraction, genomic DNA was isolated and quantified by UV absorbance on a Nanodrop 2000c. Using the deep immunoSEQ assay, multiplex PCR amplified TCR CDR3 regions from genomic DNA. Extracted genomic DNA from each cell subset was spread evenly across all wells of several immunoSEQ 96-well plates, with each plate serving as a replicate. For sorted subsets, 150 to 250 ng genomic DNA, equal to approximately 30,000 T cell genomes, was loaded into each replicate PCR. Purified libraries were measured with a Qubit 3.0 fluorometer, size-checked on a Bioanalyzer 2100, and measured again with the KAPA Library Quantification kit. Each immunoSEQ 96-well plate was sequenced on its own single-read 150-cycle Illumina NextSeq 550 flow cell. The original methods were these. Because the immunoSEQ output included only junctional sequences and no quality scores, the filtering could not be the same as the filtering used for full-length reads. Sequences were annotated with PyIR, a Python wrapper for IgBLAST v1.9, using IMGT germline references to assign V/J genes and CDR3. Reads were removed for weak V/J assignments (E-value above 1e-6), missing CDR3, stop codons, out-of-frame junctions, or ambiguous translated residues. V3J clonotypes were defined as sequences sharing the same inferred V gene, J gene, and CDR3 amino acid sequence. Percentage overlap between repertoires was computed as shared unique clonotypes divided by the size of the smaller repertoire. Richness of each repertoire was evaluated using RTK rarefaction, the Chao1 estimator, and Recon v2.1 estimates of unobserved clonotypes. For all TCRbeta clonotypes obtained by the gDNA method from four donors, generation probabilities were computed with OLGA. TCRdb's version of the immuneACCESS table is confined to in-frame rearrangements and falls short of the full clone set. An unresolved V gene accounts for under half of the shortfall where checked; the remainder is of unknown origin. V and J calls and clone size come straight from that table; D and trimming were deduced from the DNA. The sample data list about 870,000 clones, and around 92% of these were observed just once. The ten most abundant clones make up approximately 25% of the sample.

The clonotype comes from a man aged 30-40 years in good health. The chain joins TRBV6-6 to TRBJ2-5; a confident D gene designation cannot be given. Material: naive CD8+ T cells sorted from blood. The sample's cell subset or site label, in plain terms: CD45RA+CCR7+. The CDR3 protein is CASSGLGKTQYF. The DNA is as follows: TGTGCCAGCAGCGGGCTGGGAAAGACCCAGTACTTC.